This TCR beta chain derives from a study of identical twins. Regarding the study as a whole: Memory repertoires lacked the insertion deficit that abundant cord blood beta clonotypes showed.

A note on this clonotype: Antigen specificity is unknown.

The CDR3 length is 14 residues. Germline V gene sequence: CDR1 SGHKS, CDR2 YYEKEE (reference sequence). V was clipped by 2 bases and J by 2 bases, with 9 bases between them. TCRdb re-called the 5' RACE reads with MiXCR, one entry per CDR3 protein. The data show 450,000 to 650,000 distinct CDR3 sequences, about 15% seen once. All donors were healthy Caucasians. This same sample was also part of a study on yellow fever vaccine responses in identical twins.

The TCR was taken from a woman younger than 30 in good health. The sequenced material came from CD4+ T cells sorted from blood. The chain uses TRBV5-5 and TRBJ2-3; D not certain. In DNA, the CDR3 is TGTGCCAGCAGCTTTTCACACCACACAGATACGCAGTATTTT. Protein: CASSFSHHTDTQYF.